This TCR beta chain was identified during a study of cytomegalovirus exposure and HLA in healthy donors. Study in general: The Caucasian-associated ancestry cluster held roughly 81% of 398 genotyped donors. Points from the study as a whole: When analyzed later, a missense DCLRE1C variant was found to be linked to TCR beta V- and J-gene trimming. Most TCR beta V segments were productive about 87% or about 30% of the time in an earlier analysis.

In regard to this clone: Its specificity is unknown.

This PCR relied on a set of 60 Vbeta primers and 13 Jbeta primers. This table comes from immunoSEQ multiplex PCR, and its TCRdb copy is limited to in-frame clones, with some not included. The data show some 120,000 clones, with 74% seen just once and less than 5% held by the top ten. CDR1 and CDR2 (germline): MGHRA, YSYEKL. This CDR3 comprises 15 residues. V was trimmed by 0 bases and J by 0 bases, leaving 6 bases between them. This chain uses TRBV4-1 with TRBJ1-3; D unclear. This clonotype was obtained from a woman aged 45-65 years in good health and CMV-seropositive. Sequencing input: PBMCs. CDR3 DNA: TGCGCCAGCAGCCAAGATACAAACTCTGGAAACACCATATATTTT. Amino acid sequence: CASSQDTNSGNTIYF.